Each of the 21 T cell receptor beta chains below was sequenced from the same sample in a study of identical twins. TCRdb recomputed calls from the 5' RACE reads with MiXCR, one row per CDR3 protein. This sample has approximately 680,000 distinct CDR3 sequences, with roughly 6.6% found just once. These sequences were also reported in another study, on yellow fever vaccine responses in identical twins.

Material for sequencing was PBMCs. The receptors here all came from a woman aged 18-30 years in good health.

This clonotype has just a few counts. The chain has TRBV6-1 and TRBJ2-5; 10 bases map to TRBD1. V was pared by 7 bases and J by 4 bases, with 15 bases of the junction left unmatched. The CDR3 consists of 17 residues. Germline V gene lookup returns CDR1 MNHNS and CDR2 SASEGT. The CDR3 DNA follows: TGTGCCAGCACGGGACAGGGGTCCGTTAGAACGCGAGAGACCCAGTACTTC. Its translation is CASTGQGSVRTRETQYF.

The chain couples TRBV9 to TRBJ2-4, with D possibly being TRBD1 (6 bases). Germline V gives CDR1 SGDLS, CDR2 YYNGEE. This CDR3 comprises 14 residues. The germline V and J ends were trimmed by 0 bases and 8 bases, with 12 bases remaining between them. This CDR3 reads CASSVVAGAHIQYF. Written as DNA, the CDR3 is TGTGCCAGCAGCGTAGTGGCAGGGGCGCACATTCAGTACTTC.

This clonotype was observed many times. The gene calls are TRBV12-3 or TRBV12-4 and TRBJ1-5; D not resolved. Trimming pared 5 bases from V and 0 bases from J, leaving 2 bases between. The CDR3 covers 12 residues. CDR3 bases: TGTGCCAGCAGTGTTAGCAATCAGCCCCAGCATTTT. Translation: CASSVSNQPQHF.

CDR3: CASTIPGDHNEQFF. In DNA form, the CDR3 reads TGTGCCAGCACTATCCCAGGGGACCACAATGAGCAGTTCTTC. The J gene is TRBJ2-1, the V gene TRBV7-9; the D gene is possibly TRBD1 (6 bases). The germline V gene has CDR1 SEHNR and CDR2 FQNEAQ (reference sequence). V gave up 7 bases and J gave up 5 bases, with 15 bases separating them. The CDR3 sequence is 14 residues long.

The sample holds a few counts of this clonotype. The rearrangement uses TRBV11-2 and TRBJ2-5, with TRBD2 matching 11 bases. This CDR3 has 16 residues. V gave up 5 bases and J gave up 3 bases; unmatched junction bases: 8. Germline CDR1 is SGHAT and CDR2 is FQNNGV. The CDR3 protein is CASSPRLAGIEETQYF. The CDR3 DNA reads as TGTGCCAGCAGCCCCCGACTAGCGGGAATTGAAGAGACCCAGTACTTC.

This clonotype was counted only a few times. The chain links TRBV15 to TRBJ2-7; 9 bases map to TRBD1. Germline assignment: CDR1 LNHNV and CDR2 YYDKDF (reference sequence). The CDR3 runs to 15 residues. The V and J ends lost 1 base and 6 bases, in that order; junction bases with no gene match: 7. The CDR3 region is CATSRAGTGSLEQYF. CDR3 sequence (DNA): TGTGCCACCAGCAGAGCCGGGACAGGGTCCCTCGAGCAGTACTTC.

This clonotype appeared a few times. The chain joins TRBV12-3 or TRBV12-4 to TRBJ2-2, with no clear D. CDR3 size: 15 residues. Trimming removed 6 bases at V and 6 bases at J, with 17 bases between. CDR3: CASSYVPFSAGELFF. The CDR3 nucleotides read TGTGCCAGCAGCTATGTTCCTTTCAGCGCCGGGGAGCTGTTTTTT.

The genes are TRBV28 and TRBJ1-5; D uncertain. Trimming stripped 3 bases from V and 9 bases from J, with 6 bases between. Germline V gives CDR1 MDHEN, CDR2 SYDVKM. The CDR3 is made up of 11 amino acids. This chain's CDR3 is CASSLGLPQHF. The CDR3 DNA reads as TGTGCCAGCAGTTTGGGGTTGCCCCAGCATTTT.

This clonotype was detected ten times or more. The chain employs TRBV5-1 and TRBJ2-7, with TRBD2 as a possible D gene (6 bases). The CDR3 has 14 amino acids. Germline lookup yields CDR1 SGHRS and CDR2 YFSETQ. V was cut by 5 bases and J by 7 bases, with 19 bases left in between. The CDR3, as DNA: TGCGCCAGCAGGTCGGACTTTCCCGGAGGGGAGCAGTACTTC. This translates into CASRSDFPGGEQYF.

This clonotype was seen a handful of times. This chain connects TRBV6-5 to TRBJ2-5; 11 nucleotides match TRBD1. CDR1 and CDR2 from the germline V gene are MNHEY and SVGAGI. Germline trimming cut 4 bases from V and 4 bases from J; bases unmatched to any gene: 8. The CDR3 is 16 residues long. CDR3 loop: CASSWTGTGGAETQYF. CDR3 sequence (DNA): TGTGCCAGCAGTTGGACCGGGACAGGGGGAGCAGAGACCCAGTACTTC.

V gene TRBV2 combines with J gene TRBJ2-5, with unresolved D. V dropped 9 bases and J dropped 3 bases, with 8 bases sitting between them. In germline, CDR1 is SNHLY, CDR2 FYNNEI. The CDR3 sequence is 11 residues long. As DNA, the CDR3 is TGTGCCAGACTCTGGAAAGAGACCCAGTACTTC. This translates into CARLWKETQYF.

CDR3 sequence reads: CASSPNPGQPYGYTF. The CDR3, as DNA: TGTGCCAGCAGCCCAAATCCCGGACAGCCCTATGGCTACACCTTC. The genes are TRBV3-1 and TRBJ1-2; possible D gene TRBD1, 6 bases. The CDR3 extends over 15 amino acids. Trimming pared 4 bases from V and 4 bases from J, leaving 16 bases between. Germline V CDR1 and CDR2: LGHDT, YNNKEL (reference sequence).

The chain recombines TRBV7-6 with TRBJ2-3; D call uncertain. The CDR3 has 13 amino acids. V shed 5 bases and J shed 6 bases, with 12 bases lying between them. Germline CDR1 SGHVS, CDR2 FNYEAQ. The CDR3 protein is CASSQPPGDTQYF. In DNA, the CDR3 is TGTGCCAGCAGCCAGCCCCCCGGGGATACGCAGTATTTT.

This clonotype has a count of ten or more. This rearrangement joins TRBV4-1 to TRBJ2-3; 7 bases are shared with TRBD2. V shed 0 bases, J shed 7 bases, and the junction held 4 bases outside the gene matches. CDR3 length: 14 amino acids. From germline, CDR1 is MGHRA and CDR2 YSYEKL. CDR3 nucleotide sequence: TGCGCCAGCAGCCAAGAGCCAGCGGGATATACGCAGTATTTT. Its translation: CASSQEPAGYTQYF.

This clonotype was detected ten times or more. J is TRBJ1-1 and V is TRBV5-5, with D possibly matching TRBD1 (5 bases). This CDR3 has 13 amino acids. The germline gives CDR1 SGHKS, CDR2 YYEKEE (reference sequence). Trimming took 3 bases from V and 3 from J, leaving 9 bases between them. CDR3 loop: CASSSTDDTEAFF. For the CDR3, the DNA is TGTGCCAGCAGCTCGACAGATGACACTGAAGCTTTCTTT.

This chain links TRBV21-1 with TRBJ2-1; the table gives TRBD2 as D, unverified against the DNA. TRBV21-1 is an annotated pseudogene. The CDR3 spans 20 residues. The CDR3 sequence is CASSKGVRDYNFNGYNEQFF. The CDR3 DNA sequence: TGTGCCAGCAGCAAAGGCGTTAGGGACTACAACTTTAACGGATACAATGAGCAGTTCTTC.

The rearrangement uses TRBV4-1 and TRBJ2-7, with 8 bases lining up with TRBD2. The CDR3 has 19 residues. With 0 bases clipped from V and 0 bases from J, the junction kept 13 bases outside the gene matches. Germline CDR1 reads MGHRA; CDR2 reads YSYEKL. In nucleotides, the CDR3 is TGCGCCAGCAGCCAAGAGAAAGGGCTAGCGGGCCTCAGCTCCTACGAGCAGTACTTC. Protein: CASSQEKGLAGLSSYEQYF.

The chain combines TRBV2 with TRBJ2-3, with D possibly TRBD2 on 6 matching bases. Germline lookup yields CDR1 SNHLY and CDR2 FYNNEI. This CDR3 contains 17 residues. Trimming stripped 3 bases from V and 0 bases from J, with 16 bases between. CDR3 bases: TGTGCCAGCAGTGACGGTAGGCGGGGATCTAGCACAGATACGCAGTATTTT. Its protein product is CASSDGRRGSSTDTQYF.

In this sample, this clonotype turned up many times. The rearrangement joins TRBV5-1 to TRBJ1-2; no reliable D call. This CDR3 comprises 16 residues. V lost 1 base, J lost 0 bases, and 13 bases lay in between. Germline CDR1 and CDR2: SGHRS and YFSETQ. For the CDR3, the DNA is TGCGCCAGCAGCTTGACAACCCGGTTAGCTAACTATGGCTACACCTTC. Translating it yields CASSLTTRLANYGYTF.

This clonotype was detected once. This chain joins TRBV20-1 and TRBJ2-5; the match to TRBD2 covers 13 bases. This CDR3 spans 17 amino acids. The germline V gene has CDR1 DFQATT and CDR2 SNEGSKA (reference sequence). The V segment lost 1 base and the J segment 0 bases; nucleotides outside the gene matches: 5. For the CDR3, the DNA is TGCAGTGCTAGAGGACTAGCGGGAGGAAAAAACCAAGAGACCCAGTACTTC. As protein: CSARGLAGGKNQETQYF.

The V and J genes are TRBV6-5 and TRBJ1-1; no clear D gene. Trimming took off 6 bases at V and 5 bases at J, with 16 bases between the two ends. Per the germline V gene, CDR1 is MNHEY and CDR2 is SVGAGI. The CDR3 spans 14 residues. CDR3 in amino acids: CASRLTQWGTEAFF. The CDR3 nucleotides are TGTGCCAGCAGGCTTACTCAGTGGGGAACTGAAGCTTTCTTT.